This T cell receptor (beta chain) was profiled in a study of cytomegalovirus exposure and HLA in healthy donors. Across the study: Approximately 80 million unique TCRs, all from HLA-typed donors, were included in an early release of the data. Ancestry clustering placed about 86% of approximately 370 genotyped donors in the Caucasian-associated cluster.

This CDR3 is 15 amino acids long. CDR1 is KGHSH and CDR2 is LQKENI in the germline V gene. The trim removed 1 base at V and 5 bases at J, leaving 4 bases unmatched. PCR used 60 Vbeta primers and 13 Jbeta primers. Libraries were prepared by immunoSEQ multiplex PCR; TCRdb keeps only in-frame clonotypes and omits some of them. This table holds around 67,000 clones, roughly 80% found once. This TCR derives from a woman in her 30s in good health and CMV-seropositive. This chain uses TRBV18 with TRBJ2-2; 7 nucleotides match TRBD2. Sequenced material: PBMCs. CDR3 protein: CASSPRSGITGELFF. The CDR3 coding sequence is TGTGCCAGCTCACCACGAAGCGGGATTACCGGGGAGCTGTTTTTT.